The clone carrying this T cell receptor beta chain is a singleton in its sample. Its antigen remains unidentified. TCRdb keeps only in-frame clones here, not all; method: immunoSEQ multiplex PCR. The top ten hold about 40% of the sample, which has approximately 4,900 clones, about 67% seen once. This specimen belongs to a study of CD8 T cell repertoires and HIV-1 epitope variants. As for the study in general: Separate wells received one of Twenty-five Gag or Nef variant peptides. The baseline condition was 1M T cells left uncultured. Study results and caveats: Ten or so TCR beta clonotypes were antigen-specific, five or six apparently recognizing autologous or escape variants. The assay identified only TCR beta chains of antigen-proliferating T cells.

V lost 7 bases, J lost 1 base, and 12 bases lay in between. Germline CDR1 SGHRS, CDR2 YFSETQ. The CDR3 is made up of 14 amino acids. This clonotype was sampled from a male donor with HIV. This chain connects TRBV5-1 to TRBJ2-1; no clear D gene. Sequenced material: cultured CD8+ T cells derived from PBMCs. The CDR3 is CASGTGESYNEQFF. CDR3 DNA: TGCGCCAGCGGCACTGGGGAATCCTACAATGAGCAGTTCTTC. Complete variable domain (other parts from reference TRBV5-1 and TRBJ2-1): KAGVTQTPRYLIKTRGQQVTLSCSPISGHRSVSWYQQTPGQGLQFLFEYFSETQRNKGNFPGRFSGRQFSNSRSEMNVSTLELGDSALYLCASGTGESYNEQFFGPGTRLTVL.